This TCR beta chain is from a study of Tregs in tolerant kidney transplant recipients. Background on the study: The nonmyeloablative bone marrow transplants came from related graft donors, with transient mixed chimerism. The study's findings and limits: Tolerant patients' donor-specific Tregs expanded beyond overall Tregs, suggesting antigen-driven growth.

The CDR3 totals 15 residues. The V gene end was trimmed by 8 bases and the J gene end by 3 bases; junction bases not matched to a gene: 4. Per germline, CDR1 SNHLY and CDR2 FYNNEI. To note about this clone: As yet, its antigen is unknown.

Here immunoSEQ multiplex PCR was the method, and the copy in TCRdb shows in-frame clones only, minus some. The repertoire includes about 83,000 clones, approximately 98% of them detected once, and roughly 0.6% sits in the top ten. The sequence was collected from a human donor who received a combined kidney and bone marrow transplant. V usage is TRBV2 and J usage is TRBJ2-3, with TRBD2 identical over 14 bases. Material: CD4+ T cells from blood, obtained before the transplant. CDR3 in DNA: TGTGCCAGCCGTAGACTAGCGGGAGGGACAGATACGCAGTATTTT. Its translation is CASRRLAGGTDTQYF.